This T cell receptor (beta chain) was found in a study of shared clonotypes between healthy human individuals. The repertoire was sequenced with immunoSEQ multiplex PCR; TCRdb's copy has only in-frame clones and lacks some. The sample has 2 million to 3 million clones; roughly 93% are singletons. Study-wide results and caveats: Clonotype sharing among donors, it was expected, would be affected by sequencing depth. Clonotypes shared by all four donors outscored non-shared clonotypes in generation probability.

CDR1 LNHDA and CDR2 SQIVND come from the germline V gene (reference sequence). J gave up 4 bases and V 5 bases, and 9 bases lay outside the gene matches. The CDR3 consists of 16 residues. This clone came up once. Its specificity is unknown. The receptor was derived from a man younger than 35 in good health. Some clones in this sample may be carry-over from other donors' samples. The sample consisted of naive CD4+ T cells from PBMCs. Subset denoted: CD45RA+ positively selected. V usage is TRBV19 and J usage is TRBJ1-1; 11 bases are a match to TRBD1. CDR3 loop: CASSARDRGSRTEAFF. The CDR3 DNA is TGTGCCAGTAGTGCCCGGGACAGGGGGAGTCGCACTGAAGCTTTCTTT.